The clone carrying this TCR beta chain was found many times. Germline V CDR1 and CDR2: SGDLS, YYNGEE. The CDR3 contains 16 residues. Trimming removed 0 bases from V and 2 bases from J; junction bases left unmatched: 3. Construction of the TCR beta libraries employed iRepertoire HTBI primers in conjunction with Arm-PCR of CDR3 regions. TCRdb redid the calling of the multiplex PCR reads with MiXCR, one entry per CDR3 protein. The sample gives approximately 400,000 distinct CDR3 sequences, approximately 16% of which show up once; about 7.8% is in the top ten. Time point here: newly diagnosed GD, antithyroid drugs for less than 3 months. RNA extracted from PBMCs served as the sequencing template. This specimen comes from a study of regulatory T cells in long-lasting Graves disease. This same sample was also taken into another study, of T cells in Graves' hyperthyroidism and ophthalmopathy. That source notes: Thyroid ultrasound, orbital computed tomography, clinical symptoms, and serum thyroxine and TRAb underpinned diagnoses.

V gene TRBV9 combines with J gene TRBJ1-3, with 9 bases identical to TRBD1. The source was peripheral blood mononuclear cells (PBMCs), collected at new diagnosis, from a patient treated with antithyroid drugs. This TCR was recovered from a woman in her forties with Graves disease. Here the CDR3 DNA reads TGTGCCAGCAGCGTAGATACAGGGGGCACTGGAAACACCATATATTTT. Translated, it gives CASSVDTGGTGNTIYF.